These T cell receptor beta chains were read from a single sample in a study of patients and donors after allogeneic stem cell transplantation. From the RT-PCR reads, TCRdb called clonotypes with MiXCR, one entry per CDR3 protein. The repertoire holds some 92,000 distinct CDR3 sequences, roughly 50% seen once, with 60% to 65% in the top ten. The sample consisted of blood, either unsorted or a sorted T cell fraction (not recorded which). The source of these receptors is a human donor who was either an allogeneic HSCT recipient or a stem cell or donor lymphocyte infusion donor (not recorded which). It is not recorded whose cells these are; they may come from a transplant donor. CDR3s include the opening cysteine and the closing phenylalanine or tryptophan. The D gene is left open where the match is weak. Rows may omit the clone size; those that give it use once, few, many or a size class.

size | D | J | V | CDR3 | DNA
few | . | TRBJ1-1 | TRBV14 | CASSRALGGGNTEAFF | TGTGCCAGCAGCCGCGCCCTGGGAGGCGGGAACACTGAAGCTTTCTTT
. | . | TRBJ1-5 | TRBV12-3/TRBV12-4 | CASSLLDSNQPQHF | TGTGCCAGCAGTTTACTGGATAGCAATCAGCCCCAGCATTTT
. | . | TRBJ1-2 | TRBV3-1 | CASSQVLTGGGGYTF | TGTGCCAGCAGCCAAGTTCTTACCGGGGGCGGAGGCTACACCTTC
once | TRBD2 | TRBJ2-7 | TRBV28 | CASSFRLAEFYEHYF | TGTGCCAGCAGTTTCAGACTAGCGGAGTTCTACGAGCATTACTTC
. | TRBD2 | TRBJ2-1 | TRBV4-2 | CASSQDSRLAGGPGYNEQFF | TGTGCCAGCAGCCAAGATAGTCGACTAGCGGGAGGGCCGGGCTACAATGAGCAGTTCTTC
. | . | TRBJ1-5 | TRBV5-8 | CASSLRGRLAQHF | TGTGCCAGCAGCTTGAGGGGCAGGTTAGCCCAGCATTTT
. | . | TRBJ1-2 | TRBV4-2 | CASSQDDGPYGYTF | TGTGCCAGCAGCCAAGATGATGGGCCCTATGGCTACACCTTC
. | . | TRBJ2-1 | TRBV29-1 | CSVEDLREYNEQFF | TGCAGCGTTGAGGATTTGAGAGAGTACAATGAGCAGTTCTTC
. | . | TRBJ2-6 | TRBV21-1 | CASKIRSGANVLTF | TGTGCCAGCAAAATACGCTCTGGGGCCAACGTCCTGACTTTC
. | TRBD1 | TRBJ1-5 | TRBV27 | CASSFSSGTGGRQPQHF | TGTGCCAGCAGTTTTTCATCCGGGACAGGGGGACGGCAGCCCCAGCATTTT
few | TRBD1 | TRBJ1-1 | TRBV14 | CASSDDRGYAFF | TGTGCCAGCAGCGACGACAGGGGCTACGCTTTCTTT
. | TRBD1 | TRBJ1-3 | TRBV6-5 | CASSVDRGGNTIYF | TGTGCCAGCAGTGTCGACAGGGGCGGAAACACCATATATTTT
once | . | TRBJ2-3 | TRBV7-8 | CASSFPWTERREDTQYF | TGTGCCAGCAGCTTTCCCTGGACAGAACGGCGGGAAGATACGCAGTATTTT
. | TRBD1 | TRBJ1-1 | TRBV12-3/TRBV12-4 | CASRKTGGTEAFF | TGTGCCAGCCGAAAAACAGGGGGCACTGAAGCTTTCTTT
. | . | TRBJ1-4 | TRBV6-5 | CASTNRVSEKLFF | TGTGCCAGCACCAACCGGGTCTCAGAAAAACTGTTTTTT
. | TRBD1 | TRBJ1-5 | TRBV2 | CASSYGTGAQPQHF | TGTGCCAGCAGTTACGGGACAGGCGCTCAGCCCCAGCATTTT
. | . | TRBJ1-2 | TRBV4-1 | CASSQEQMDGYTF | TGCGCCAGCAGCCAAGAACAGATGGATGGCTACACCTTC
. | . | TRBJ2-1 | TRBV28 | CASSPRKAPYNEQFF | TGTGCCAGCAGTCCCCGGAAGGCGCCCTACAATGAGCAGTTCTTC
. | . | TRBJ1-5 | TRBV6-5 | CASSYSQGNQPQHF | TGTGCCAGCAGTTACTCGCAGGGTAATCAGCCCCAGCATTTT
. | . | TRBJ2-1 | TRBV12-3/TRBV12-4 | CASSFQRLGGEQFF | TGTGCCAGCAGTTTCCAGCGGTTAGGGGGTGAGCAGTTCTTC
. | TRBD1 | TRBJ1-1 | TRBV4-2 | CASSQEQGTEAFF | TGTGCCAGCAGCCAAGAACAGGGGACTGAAGCTTTCTTT
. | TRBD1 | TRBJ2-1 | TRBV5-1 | CASIWLPGQGESNEQFF | TGCGCCAGCATTTGGCTACCAGGACAGGGGGAGTCCAATGAGCAGTTCTTC
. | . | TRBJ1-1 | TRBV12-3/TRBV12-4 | CASSFGVGSSEAFF | TGTGCCAGCAGTTTTGGGGTTGGTTCATCTGAAGCTTTCTTT
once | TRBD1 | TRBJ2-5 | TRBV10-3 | CAISRTGETQETQYF | TGTGCCATCAGCAGGACAGGGGAGACCCAAGAGACCCAGTACTTC
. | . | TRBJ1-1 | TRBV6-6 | CATTPGLMNTEAFF | TGTGCCACTACCCCGGGGCTAATGAACACTGAAGCTTTCTTT
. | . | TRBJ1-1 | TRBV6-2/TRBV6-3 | CASSFMGKPTEAFF | TGTGCCAGCAGTTTTATGGGGAAGCCCACTGAAGCTTTCTTT
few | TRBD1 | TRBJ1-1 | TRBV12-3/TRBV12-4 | CASSFGTGITEAFF | TGTGCCAGCAGTTTCGGGACAGGCATCACTGAAGCTTTCTTT
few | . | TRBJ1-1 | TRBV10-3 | CAIRNRSMNTEAFF | TGTGCCATCCGGAACAGGAGCATGAACACTGAAGCTTTCTTT
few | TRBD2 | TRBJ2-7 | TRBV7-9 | CASSAPSGPTEQYF | TGTGCCAGCAGCGCCCCTAGCGGGCCCACCGAGCAGTACTTC
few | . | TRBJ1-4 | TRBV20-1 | CSARLRPATNEKLFF | TGCAGTGCTAGGCTTAGACCTGCAACTAATGAAAAACTGTTTTTT
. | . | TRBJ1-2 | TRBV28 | CASSITGNYGYTF | TGTGCCAGCAGTATAACAGGGAACTATGGCTACACCTTC
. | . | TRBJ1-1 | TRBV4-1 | CASSQDNQGRTEAFF | TGCGCCAGCAGCCAAGATAACCAGGGGCGCACTGAAGCTTTCTTT
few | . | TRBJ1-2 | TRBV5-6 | CASTVMTSYGYTF | TGTGCCAGCACCGTCATGACGTCTTATGGCTACACCTTC
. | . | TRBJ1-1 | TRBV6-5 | CASSYSLGGRNTEAFF | TGTGCCAGCAGTTACTCCTTAGGGGGGCGGAACACTGAAGCTTTCTTT
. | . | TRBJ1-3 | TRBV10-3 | CAISEPGGAGNTIYF | TGTGCCATCAGTGAACCCGGAGGGGCTGGAAACACCATATATTTT
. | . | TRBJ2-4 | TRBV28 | CASSFEDGAKNIQYF | TGTGCCAGCAGTTTCGAGGACGGTGCCAAAAACATTCAGTACTTC
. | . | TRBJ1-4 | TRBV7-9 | CATGLEKLFF | TGTGCCACCGGGTTAGAAAAACTGTTTTTT
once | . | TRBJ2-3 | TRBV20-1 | CSATDTQYF | TGCAGTGCAACAGATACGCAGTATTTT
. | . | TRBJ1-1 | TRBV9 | CASSVRSGYGTEAFF | TGTGCCAGCAGCGTACGGTCAGGGTATGGCACTGAAGCTTTCTTT
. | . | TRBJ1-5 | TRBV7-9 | CASSPPGRDQPQHF | TGTGCCAGCAGCCCCCCGGGACGTGATCAGCCCCAGCATTTT
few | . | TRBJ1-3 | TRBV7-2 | CASTLISSGNTIYF | TGTGCCAGCACCCTCATTAGCTCTGGAAACACCATATATTTT
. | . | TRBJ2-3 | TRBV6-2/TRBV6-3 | CASSYLNLQTDTQYF | TGTGCCAGCAGTTACTTGAACCTGCAAACAGATACGCAGTATTTT
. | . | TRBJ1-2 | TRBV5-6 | CASSFSGGYTF | TGTGCCAGCAGCTTTAGTGGTGGCTACACCTTC
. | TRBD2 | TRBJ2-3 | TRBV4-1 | CASSHLGLAGGPGIYTQYF | TGCGCCAGCAGCCACCTCGGACTAGCGGGAGGGCCCGGGATATATACGCAGTATTTT
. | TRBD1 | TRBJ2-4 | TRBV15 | CATSSGTGVDIQYF | TGTGCCACCAGCAGCGGGACAGGTGTTGACATTCAGTACTTC
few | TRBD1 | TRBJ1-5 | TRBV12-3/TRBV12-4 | CASRAGTGDNQPQHF | TGTGCCAGCAGAGCGGGGACAGGGGACAATCAGCCCCAGCATTTT
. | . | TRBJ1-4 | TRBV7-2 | CASSARQEELFF | TGTGCCAGCAGCGCCCGACAGGAGGAACTGTTTTTT
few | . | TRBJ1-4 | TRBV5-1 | CASSLGVPLDEKLFF | TGCGCCAGCAGCTTGGGGGTCCCCCTGGATGAAAAACTGTTTTTT
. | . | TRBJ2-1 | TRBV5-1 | CASSAGVASSYNEQFF | TGCGCCAGCAGCGCTGGGGTCGCGAGCTCCTACAATGAGCAGTTCTTC
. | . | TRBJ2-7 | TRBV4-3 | CASSQNRDGSYEQYF | TGCGCCAGCAGCCAAAACCGGGACGGGTCCTACGAGCAGTACTTC
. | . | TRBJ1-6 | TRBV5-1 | CASSGRVNSPLHF | TGCGCCAGCAGCGGCAGGGTGAATTCACCCCTCCACTTT
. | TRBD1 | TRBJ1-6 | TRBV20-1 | CSASSPLRQGNSPLHF | TGCAGTGCTAGTTCCCCCCTCCGACAGGGGAATTCACCCCTCCACTTT
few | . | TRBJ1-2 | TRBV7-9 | CASSLDGLQPLNDGYTF | TGTGCCAGCAGCTTAGATGGCCTGCAGCCCCTTAACGATGGCTACACCTTC